Shown below are 21 T cell receptor beta chains from a single sample sequenced in a study of metastatic and nonmetastatic thyroid tumors. Patients were all untreated before their thyroid surgery. TCRdb re-called clones from the PCR reads using MiXCR. The sample shows roughly 30,000 clones, roughly 3.5% of them seen only once. Source material: blood. The source of these receptors is a male donor with papillary thyroid cancer or a benign thyroid nodule (not recorded which). Some clones in this sample may be carry-over from other donors' samples.

This clone came up a few times. The chain has TRBV10-2 and TRBJ1-1; D perhaps matches TRBD1 (5 bases). From germline, CDR1 is WSHSY and CDR2 SAAADI. CDR3 length: 13 residues. V was cut by 7 bases and J by 4 bases, with 13 bases left in between. The DNA for the CDR3 is TGCGCCAGCATTGGACATGCCTCCACTGAAGCTTTCTTT. As protein: CASIGHASTEAFF.

The chain recombines TRBV28 with TRBJ2-5; 13 nucleotides agree with TRBD2. J gave up 4 bases and V 10 bases, and 18 bases lay outside the gene matches. This CDR3 spans 18 amino acids. Looked up from germline, CDR1 is MDHEN and CDR2 is SYDVKM. For the CDR3, the DNA is TGTGCCATCAGGCCGCGGACTAGCGGGAGAGCCGTCGTAGAGACCCAGTACTTC. Its protein is CAIRPRTSGRAVVETQYF.

This clone was detected ten times or more. The CDR3 is CASSLRGRDTGELFF. CDR3 in DNA: TGTGCCAGCAGTTTAAGAGGGAGGGACACCGGGGAGCTGTTTTTT. The chain has TRBV27 and TRBJ2-2, with 7 bases aligning to TRBD2. The J segment lost 3 bases and the V segment lost 2 bases, leaving 3 bases of the junction unmatched. This CDR3 has 15 residues. Germline V gives CDR1 MNHEY, CDR2 SMNVEV (reference sequence).

This clone was counted between two and nine times. The chain couples TRBV12-3 or TRBV12-4 to TRBJ1-5; 7 bases line up with TRBD1. J was trimmed by 4 bases and V by 6 bases; bases with no gene match: 6. This CDR3 spans 14 amino acids. This CDR3 is CASRSTGSNQPQHF. DNA for the CDR3: TGTGCCAGCAGGTCGACAGGGAGTAATCAGCCCCAGCATTTT.

Ten or more counts support this clone. CDR3 sequence reads: CASSIREMDQPQHF. For the CDR3, the DNA is TGTGCCAGCAGTATCAGGGAGATGGATCAGCCCCAGCATTTT. The rearrangement joins TRBV6-1 to TRBJ1-5, with a possible D match to TRBD1 (5 bases). Trimming took 5 bases from V and 5 from J, leaving 13 bases between them. The V gene's germline CDR1 is MNHNS and CDR2 SASEGT. The CDR3 is 14 residues long.

This clone was seen ten or more times. This may be a read error, as it is one base from a much larger clone. CDR3 in DNA: TGTGCCAGCACAACACGACGCGCTGAAGCTTTCTTT. It translates to CASTTRRAEAFF. The chain recombines TRBV2 with TRBJ1-1; D is ambiguous. The germline V gene encodes CDR1 SNHLY and CDR2 FYNNEI. The CDR3 covers 12 residues. V lost 7 bases and J lost 6, with 12 bases in between.

This clone is deemed medium-sized. The chain employs TRBV6-2 or TRBV6-3 and TRBJ2-7; TRBD2 agrees at 8 bases. V gave up 5 bases and J gave up 5 bases; unmatched junction bases: 14. There are 16 residues in the CDR3. Germline V lookup: CDR1 MNHEY, CDR2 SVGEGT. The CDR3 bases are TGTGCCAGCAGTCTCCGAGGAAGCGGGAGTCTCCACGAGCAGTACTTC. This encodes CASSLRGSGSLHEQYF.

This clone was detected a few times. The chain recombines TRBV6-1 with TRBJ2-1; TRBD1 matches at 11 bases. The CDR3 length is 16 residues. Looked up from germline, CDR1 is MNHNS and CDR2 is SASEGT. The J segment lost 10 bases and the V segment lost 3 bases, leaving 11 bases of the junction unmatched. For the CDR3, the DNA is TGTGCCAGCAGTGAGCTGACGTACGGGACAGGGGGAGAGCAGTTCTTC. This sequence encodes CASSELTYGTGGEQFF.

This clone has only a few counts. The chain carries TRBV28 and TRBJ1-2, with no clear D. The germline V and J ends were trimmed by 4 bases and 3 bases, with 9 bases remaining between them. Germline CDR1 is MDHEN and CDR2 is SYDVKM. The CDR3 is 13 residues long. The CDR3 loop reads CASSSYSYYGYTF. CDR3 bases: TGTGCCAGCAGTTCCTACAGCTACTATGGCTACACCTTC.

This clone was observed a handful of times. The genes are TRBV7-3 and TRBJ2-7; D is unresolved. This CDR3 is built from 15 residues. CDR1 is SGHTA, CDR2 FQGTGA, per germline. V lost 2 bases, J lost 7 bases, and 18 bases lay in between. Written as DNA, the CDR3 is TGTGCCAGCAGCTTAGACCCATCCAGGCCCCAGGAGCAGTACTTC. It translates to CASSLDPSRPQEQYF.

This clone was seen at least ten times. The rearrangement links TRBV6-2 or TRBV6-3 to TRBJ1-5; D gene unclear. The V and J ends lost 2 bases and 3 bases respectively, with 2 bases between them. Germline V gene sequence: CDR1 MNHEY, CDR2 SVGEGT. This CDR3 spans 12 amino acids. The CDR3 loop is CASSYVNQPQHF. CDR3 DNA: TGTGCCAGCAGTTACGTCAATCAGCCCCAGCATTTT.

A remark on this clone: This likely comes from a read error, as the CDR3 has no conserved phenylalanine or tryptophan at its end. The CDR3 here is CASSEGVPYEQYI. CDR3 in DNA: TGCGCCAGCAGCGAGGGAGTTCCCTACGAGCAGTACATC. The gene calls are TRBV4-3 and TRBJ2-7; D might be TRBD2 (5 bases). CDR3 length equals 13 residues. Per germline, CDR1 LGHNA and CDR2 YSLEER. Trimming removed 5 bases from V and 2 bases from J, with 10 bases in between.

This clone was recorded a few times. This chain connects TRBV12-3 or TRBV12-4 to TRBJ2-7; D is uncertain. This CDR3 has 11 amino acids. V lost 6 bases and J 4 bases, leaving 7 bases between the germline ends. CDR3 loop: CASSRYYEQYF. The CDR3 region has the DNA TGTGCCAGCAGCCGCTATTACGAGCAGTACTTC.

The chain combines TRBV4-1 with TRBJ2-2; D not resolved. V was trimmed by 4 bases and J by 5 bases, leaving 8 bases between them. CDR1 is MGHRA and CDR2 is YSYEKL in the germline V gene. This CDR3 is built from 13 residues. DNA of the CDR3: TGCGCCAGCAGCCGAACAGCAACCGGGGAGCTGTTTTTT. Its protein product is CASSRTATGELFF.

With respect to this clone: The junction departs from the called germline gene at one end, perhaps through a read error. This rearrangement joins TRBV2 to TRBJ2-6; D possibly uses TRBD1 or TRBD2 (6 bases each). CDR1 and CDR2 from the germline V gene are SNHLY and FYNNEI. The CDR3 consists of 15 residues. This chain's CDR3 is CASTFQGTGSNVLTF. The CDR3 DNA sequence: TGTGCCAGCACTTTCCAGGGGACTGGGTCCAACGTCCTGACTTTC.

The J gene is TRBJ2-2, the V gene TRBV11-2, with 8 bases that match TRBD2. V lost 5 bases, J lost 1 base, and 6 bases stayed unmatched. This CDR3 is 16 amino acids long. The V gene's germline CDR1 is SGHAT and CDR2 FQNNGV. CDR3 in DNA: TGTGCCAGCAGCCTCCTGGCGGGGGGGAACACCGGGGAGCTGTTTTTT. Translation: CASSLLAGGNTGELFF.

CDR3 sequence: CASSSRGLLNGYTF. The CDR3 bases are TGCGCCAGCAGCTCGAGGGGCTTATTAAATGGCTACACCTTC. J is TRBJ1-2 and V is TRBV10-1, with a possible D match to TRBD1 (5 bases). Germline V gene lookup returns CDR1 WNHNN and CDR2 SYGVQD (reference sequence). The CDR3 loop spans 14 amino acids. V was pared by 6 bases and J by 6 bases, with 17 bases between.

This clone was recorded many times. The rearrangement joins TRBV7-2 to TRBJ1-2; 10 bases map to TRBD1. CDR1 is SGHTA, CDR2 FQGNSA, per germline. The CDR3 totals 16 residues. The junction had 11 bases not matched to a gene; V was cut back by 1 base and J by 9 bases. The CDR3 sequence is CASSLERTGGGVSYTF. CDR3 DNA sequence: TGTGCCAGCAGCTTAGAAAGGACAGGGGGGGGTGTTAGCTACACCTTC.

Remarks on this clone: The junction shows a germline mismatch at one end, possibly a read error. The chain links TRBV6-1 to TRBJ1-1; D is possibly TRBD1 (6 bases). Germline CDR1 MNHNS, CDR2 SASEGT. The length of the CDR3 is 12 residues. The CDR3 region is CASSPGEDTHYF. For the CDR3, the DNA is TGTGCCAGCAGTCCAGGGGAAGATACCCATTACTTC.

As to this clone: The CDR3 does not close with the conserved phenylalanine or tryptophan, likely indicating a read error. The DNA is left out, because the CDR3 cannot be placed on it with certainty; the CDR3 is given as TCRdb lists it. The rearrangement uses TRBV28 and TRBJ2-1; TRBD2 is taken as the D call from the table, unchecked against the DNA. Germline CDR1 and CDR2: MDHEN and SYDVKM. The CDR3 spans 17 residues, counting both ends. The CDR3 sequence is CAGSSPKRAISYNELFV.

This clone was picked up many times. The rearrangement links TRBV5-6 to TRBJ2-1; D is possibly TRBD2 (5 bases). Germline loops: CDR1 SGHDT, CDR2 YYEEEE. V lost 1 base and J 10 bases, leaving 18 bases between the germline ends. This CDR3 spans 15 amino acids. The CDR3 DNA follows: TGTGCCAGCAGCTTGAGGAGGACGACCACTATAGAGCAGTTCTTC. Translated: CASSLRRTTTIEQFF.